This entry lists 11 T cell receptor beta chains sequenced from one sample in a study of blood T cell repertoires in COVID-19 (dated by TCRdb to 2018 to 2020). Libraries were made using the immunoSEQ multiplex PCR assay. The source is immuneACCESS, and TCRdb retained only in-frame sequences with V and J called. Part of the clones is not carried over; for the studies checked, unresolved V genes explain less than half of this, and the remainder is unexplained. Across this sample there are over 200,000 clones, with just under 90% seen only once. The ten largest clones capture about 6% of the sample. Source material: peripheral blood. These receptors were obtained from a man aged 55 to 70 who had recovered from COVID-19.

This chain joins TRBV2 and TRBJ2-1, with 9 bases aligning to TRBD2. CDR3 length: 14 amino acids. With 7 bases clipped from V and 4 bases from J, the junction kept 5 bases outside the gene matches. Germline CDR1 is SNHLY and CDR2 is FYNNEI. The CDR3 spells CASKGGLAYNEQFF. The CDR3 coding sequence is TGTGCCAGCAAGGGGGGACTAGCATACAATGAGCAGTTCTTC.

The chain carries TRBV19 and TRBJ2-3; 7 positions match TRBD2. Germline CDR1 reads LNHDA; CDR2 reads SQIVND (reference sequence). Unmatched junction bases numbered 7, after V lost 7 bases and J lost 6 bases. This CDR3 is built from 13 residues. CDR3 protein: CASTRARGDTQYF. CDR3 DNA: TGTGCCAGTACCCGGGCGCGGGGGGATACGCAGTATTTT.

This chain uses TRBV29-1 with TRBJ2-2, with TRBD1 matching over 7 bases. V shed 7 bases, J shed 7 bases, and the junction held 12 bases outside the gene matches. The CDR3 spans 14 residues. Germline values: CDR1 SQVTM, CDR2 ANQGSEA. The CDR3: CSAASFNRGGELFF. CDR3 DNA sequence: TGCAGCGCTGCCTCCTTTAACAGGGGCGGGGAGCTGTTTTTT.

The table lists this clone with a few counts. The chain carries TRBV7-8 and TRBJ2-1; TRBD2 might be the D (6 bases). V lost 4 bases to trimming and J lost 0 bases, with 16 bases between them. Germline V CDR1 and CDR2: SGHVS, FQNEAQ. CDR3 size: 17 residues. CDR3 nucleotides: TGTGCCAGCAGCTCAAATATAGCGGCAAGCTCCTACAATGAGCAGTTCTTC. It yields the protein CASSSNIAASSYNEQFF.

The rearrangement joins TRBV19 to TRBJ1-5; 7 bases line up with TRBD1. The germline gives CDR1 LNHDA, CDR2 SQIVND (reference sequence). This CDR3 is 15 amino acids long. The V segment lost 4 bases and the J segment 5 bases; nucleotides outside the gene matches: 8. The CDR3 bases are TGTGCCAGTAGTAGGGACAGCTTCCCCTATCAGCCCCAGCATTTT. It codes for CASSRDSFPYQPQHF.

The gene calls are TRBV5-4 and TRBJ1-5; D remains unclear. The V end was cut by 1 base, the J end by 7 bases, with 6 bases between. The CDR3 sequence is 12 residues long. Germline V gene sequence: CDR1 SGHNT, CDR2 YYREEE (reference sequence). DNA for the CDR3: TGTGCCAGCAGCTTGCCGGGACAGCCCCAGCATTTT. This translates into CASSLPGQPQHF.

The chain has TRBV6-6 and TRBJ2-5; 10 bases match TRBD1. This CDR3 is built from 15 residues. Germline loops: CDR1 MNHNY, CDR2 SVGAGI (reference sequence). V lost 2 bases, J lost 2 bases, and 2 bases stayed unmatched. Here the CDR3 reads CASSYRQGAQETQYF. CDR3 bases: TGTGCCAGCAGTTACAGACAGGGGGCACAAGAGACCCAGTACTTC.

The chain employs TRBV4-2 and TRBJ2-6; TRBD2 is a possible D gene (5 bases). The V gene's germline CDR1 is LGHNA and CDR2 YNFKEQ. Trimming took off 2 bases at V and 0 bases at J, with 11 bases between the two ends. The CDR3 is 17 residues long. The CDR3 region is CASSQNEGGSGANVLTF. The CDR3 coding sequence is TGTGCCAGCAGCCAAAACGAGGGTGGCTCTGGGGCCAACGTCCTGACTTTC.

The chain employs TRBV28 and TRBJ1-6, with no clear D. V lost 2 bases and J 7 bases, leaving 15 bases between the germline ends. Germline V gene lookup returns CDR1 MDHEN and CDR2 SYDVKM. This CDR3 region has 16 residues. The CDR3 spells CASSLISAGKNSPLHF. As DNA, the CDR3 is TGTGCCAGCAGTTTAATATCGGCAGGAAAAAATTCACCCCTCCACTTT.

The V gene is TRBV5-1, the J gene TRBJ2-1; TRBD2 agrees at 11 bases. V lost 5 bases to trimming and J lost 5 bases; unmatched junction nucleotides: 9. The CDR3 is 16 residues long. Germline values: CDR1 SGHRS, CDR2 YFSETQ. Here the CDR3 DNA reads TGCGCCAGCAGTCGCACTAGCGGGAGCTTTAACAATGAGCAGTTCTTC. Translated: CASSRTSGSFNNEQFF. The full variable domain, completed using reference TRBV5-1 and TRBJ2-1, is KAGVTQTPRYLIKTRGQQVTLSCSPISGHRSVSWYQQTPGQGLQFLFEYFSETQRNKGNFPGRFSGRQFSNSRSEMNVSTLELGDSALYLCASSRTSGSFNNEQFFGPGTRLTVL.

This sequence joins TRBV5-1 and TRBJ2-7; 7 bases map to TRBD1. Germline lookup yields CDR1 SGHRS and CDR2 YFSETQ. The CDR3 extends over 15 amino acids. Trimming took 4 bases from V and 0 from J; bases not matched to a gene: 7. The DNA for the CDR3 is TGCGCCAGCAGCCAAACGGGACAGCACTCCTACGAGCAGTACTTC. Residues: CASSQTGQHSYEQYF.